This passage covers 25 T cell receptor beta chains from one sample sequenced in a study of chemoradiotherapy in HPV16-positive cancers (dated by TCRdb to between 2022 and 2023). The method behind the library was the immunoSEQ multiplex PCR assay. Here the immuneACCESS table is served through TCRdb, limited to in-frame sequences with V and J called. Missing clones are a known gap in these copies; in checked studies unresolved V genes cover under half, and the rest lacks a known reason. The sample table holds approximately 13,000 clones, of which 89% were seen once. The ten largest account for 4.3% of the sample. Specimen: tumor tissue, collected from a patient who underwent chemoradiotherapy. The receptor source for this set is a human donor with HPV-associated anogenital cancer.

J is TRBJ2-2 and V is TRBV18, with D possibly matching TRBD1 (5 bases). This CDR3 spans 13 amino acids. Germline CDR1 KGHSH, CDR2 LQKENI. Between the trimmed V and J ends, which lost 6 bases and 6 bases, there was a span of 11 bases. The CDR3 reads CASSPQGAGELFF. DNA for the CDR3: TGTGCCAGCTCGCCCCAGGGCGCCGGGGAGCTGTTTTTT.

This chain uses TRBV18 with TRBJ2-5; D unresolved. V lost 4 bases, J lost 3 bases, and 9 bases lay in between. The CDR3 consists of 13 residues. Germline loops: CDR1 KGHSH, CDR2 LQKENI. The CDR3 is CASSLRNKETQYF. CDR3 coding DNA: TGTGCCAGCTCACTGAGAAACAAAGAGACCCAGTACTTC.

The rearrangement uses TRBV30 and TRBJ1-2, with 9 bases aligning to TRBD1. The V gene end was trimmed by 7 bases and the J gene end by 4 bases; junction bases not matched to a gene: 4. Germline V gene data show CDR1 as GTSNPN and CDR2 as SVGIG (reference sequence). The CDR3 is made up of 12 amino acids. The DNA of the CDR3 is TGTGCCTCGCTGACAGGGGGCTATGGCTACACCTTC. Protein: CASLTGGYGYTF.

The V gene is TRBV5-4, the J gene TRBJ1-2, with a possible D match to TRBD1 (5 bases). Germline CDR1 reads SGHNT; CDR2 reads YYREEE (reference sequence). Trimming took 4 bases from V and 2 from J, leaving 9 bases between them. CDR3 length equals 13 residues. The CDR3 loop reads CASSPSGNYGYTF. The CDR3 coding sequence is TGTGCCAGCAGCCCCTCAGGGAACTATGGCTACACCTTC. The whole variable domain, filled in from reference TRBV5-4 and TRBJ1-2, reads ETGVTQSPTHLIKTRGQQVTLRCSSQSGHNTVSWYQQALGQGPQFIFQYYREEENGRGNFPPRFSGLQFPNYSSELNVNALELDDSALYLCASSPSGNYGYTFGSGTRLTVV.

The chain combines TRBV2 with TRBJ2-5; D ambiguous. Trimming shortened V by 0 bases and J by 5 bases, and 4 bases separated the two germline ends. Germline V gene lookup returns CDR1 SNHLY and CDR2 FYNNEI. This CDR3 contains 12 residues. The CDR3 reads CASSEARETQYF. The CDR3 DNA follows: TGTGCCAGCAGTGAAGCCCGCGAGACCCAGTACTTC. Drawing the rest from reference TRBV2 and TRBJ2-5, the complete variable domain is EPEVTQTPSHQVTQMGQEVILRCVPISNHLYFYWYRQILGQKVEFLVSFYNNEISEKSEIFDDQFSVERPDGSNFTLKIRSTKLEDSAMYFCASSEARETQYFGPGTRLLVL.

CDR3: CASSGPGLAGSVSYNEQFF. CDR3 nucleotides: TGTGCCAGCAGTGGGCCGGGACTAGCGGGGTCGGTATCCTACAATGAGCAGTTCTTC. The rearrangement uses TRBV2 and TRBJ2-1; 13 nucleotides line up with TRBD2. The germline V gene has CDR1 SNHLY and CDR2 FYNNEI. There are 19 residues in the CDR3. V lost 4 bases, J lost 1 base, and 10 bases stayed unmatched.

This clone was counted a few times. The CDR3 bases are TGTGCCAGCAGCTTAGGTGAAACTGAAGCTTTCTTT. Its translation is CASSLGETEAFF. V is TRBV7-9 and J is TRBJ1-1, with no clear D. CDR3 length: 12 amino acids. Trimming took 1 base from V and 5 from J, leaving 5 bases between them. The germline V gene has CDR1 SEHNR and CDR2 FQNEAQ (reference sequence).

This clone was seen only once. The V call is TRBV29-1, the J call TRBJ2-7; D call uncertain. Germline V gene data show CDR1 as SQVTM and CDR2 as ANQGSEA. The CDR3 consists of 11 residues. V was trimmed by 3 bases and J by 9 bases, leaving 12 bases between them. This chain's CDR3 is CSVEVQYRQYF. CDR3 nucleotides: TGCAGCGTTGAGGTCCAATACCGGCAGTACTTC.

CDR3 coding DNA: TGTGCCACCAGCAGGGGACAGCACAATGAGCAGTTCTTC. Protein sequence: CATSRGQHNEQFF. The chain couples TRBV15 to TRBJ2-1; 7 nucleotides align to TRBD1. With 3 bases clipped from V and 5 bases from J, the junction kept 1 base outside the gene matches. The CDR3 has 13 amino acids. CDR1 and CDR2 from the germline V gene are LNHNV and YYDKDF (reference sequence).

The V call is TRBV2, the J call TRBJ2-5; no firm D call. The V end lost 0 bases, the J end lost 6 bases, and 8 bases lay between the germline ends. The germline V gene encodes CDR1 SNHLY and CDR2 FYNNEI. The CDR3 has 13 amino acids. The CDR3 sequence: CASSEAGSQTQYF. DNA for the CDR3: TGTGCCAGCAGTGAAGCGGGGTCTCAGACCCAGTACTTC.

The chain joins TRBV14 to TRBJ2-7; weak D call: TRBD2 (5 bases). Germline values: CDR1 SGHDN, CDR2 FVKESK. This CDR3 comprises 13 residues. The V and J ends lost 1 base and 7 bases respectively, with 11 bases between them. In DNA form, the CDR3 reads TGTGCCAGCAGCCAAGCGCGGGTCCGAGAGCAGTACTTC. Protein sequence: CASSQARVREQYF.

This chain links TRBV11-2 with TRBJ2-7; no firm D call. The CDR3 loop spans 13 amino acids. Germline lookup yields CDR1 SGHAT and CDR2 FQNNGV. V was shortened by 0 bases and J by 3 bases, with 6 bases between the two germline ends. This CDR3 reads CASSLEWDYEQYF. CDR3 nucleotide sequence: TGTGCCAGCAGCTTAGAGTGGGACTACGAGCAGTACTTC.

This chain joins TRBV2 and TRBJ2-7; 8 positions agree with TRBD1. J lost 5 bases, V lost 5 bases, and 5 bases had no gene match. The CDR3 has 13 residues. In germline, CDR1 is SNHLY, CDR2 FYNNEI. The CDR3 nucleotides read TGTGCCAGCAGTAGACAGGGGATCGACGAGCAGTACTTC. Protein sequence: CASSRQGIDEQYF.

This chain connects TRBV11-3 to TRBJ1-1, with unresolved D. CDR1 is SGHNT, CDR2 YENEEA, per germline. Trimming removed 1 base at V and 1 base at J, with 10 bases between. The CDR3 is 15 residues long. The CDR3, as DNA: TGTGCCAGCAGCTTAGGTGGTTATTGGAACACTGAAGCTTTCTTT. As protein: CASSLGGYWNTEAFF.

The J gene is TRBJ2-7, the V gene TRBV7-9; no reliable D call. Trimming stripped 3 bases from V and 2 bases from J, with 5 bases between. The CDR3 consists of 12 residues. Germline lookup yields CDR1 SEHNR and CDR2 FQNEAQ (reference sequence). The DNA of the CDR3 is TGTGCCAGCAGCTTGAGCACCTACGAGCAGTACTTC. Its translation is CASSLSTYEQYF.

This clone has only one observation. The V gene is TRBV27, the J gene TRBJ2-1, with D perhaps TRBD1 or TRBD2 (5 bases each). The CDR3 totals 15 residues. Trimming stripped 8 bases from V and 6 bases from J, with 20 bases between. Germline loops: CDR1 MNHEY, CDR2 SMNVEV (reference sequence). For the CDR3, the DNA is TGTGCCAGCGACGCAGGGACCCGAGACGGCAATGAGCAGTTCTTC. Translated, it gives CASDAGTRDGNEQFF.

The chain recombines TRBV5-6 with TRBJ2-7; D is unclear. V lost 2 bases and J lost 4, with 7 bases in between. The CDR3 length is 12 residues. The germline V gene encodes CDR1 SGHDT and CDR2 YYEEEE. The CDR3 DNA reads TGTGCCAGCAGCTTCTTGGGATACGAGCAGTACTTC. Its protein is CASSFLGYEQYF.

The CDR3 DNA sequence: TGTGCCAGCAGCCCCCGCAGTAGCACAGATACGCAGTATTTT. This codes for CASSPRSSTDTQYF. The V and J genes are TRBV9 and TRBJ2-3; D call uncertain. CDR1 SGDLS and CDR2 YYNGEE come from the germline V gene. This CDR3 has 14 residues. V was shortened by 4 bases and J by 0 bases, with 9 bases between the two germline ends.

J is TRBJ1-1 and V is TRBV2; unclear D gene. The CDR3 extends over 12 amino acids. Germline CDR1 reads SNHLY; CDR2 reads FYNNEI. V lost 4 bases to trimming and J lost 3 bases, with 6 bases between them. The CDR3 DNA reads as TGTGCCAGCAGTGTTGGGGACACTGAAGCTTTCTTT. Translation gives CASSVGDTEAFF.

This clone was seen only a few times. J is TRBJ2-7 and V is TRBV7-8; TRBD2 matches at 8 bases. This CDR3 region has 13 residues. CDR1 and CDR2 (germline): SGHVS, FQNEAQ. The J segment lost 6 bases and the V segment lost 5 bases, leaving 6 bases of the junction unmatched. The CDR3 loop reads CASSRSLAVEQYF. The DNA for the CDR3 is TGTGCCAGCAGCAGATCACTAGCGGTCGAGCAGTACTTC.

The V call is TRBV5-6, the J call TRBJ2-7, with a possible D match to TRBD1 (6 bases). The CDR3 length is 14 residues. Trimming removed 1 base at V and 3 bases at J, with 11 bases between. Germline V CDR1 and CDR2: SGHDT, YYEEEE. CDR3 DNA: TGTGCCAGCAGCTTGCAGGGGATCGGCTACGAGCAGTACTTC. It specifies CASSLQGIGYEQYF.

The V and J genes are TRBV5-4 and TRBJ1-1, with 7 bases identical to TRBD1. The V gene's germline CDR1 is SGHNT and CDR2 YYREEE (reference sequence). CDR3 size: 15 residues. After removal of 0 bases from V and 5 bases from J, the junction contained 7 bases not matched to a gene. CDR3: CASSLDPRGQTEAFF. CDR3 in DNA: TGTGCCAGCAGCTTGGACCCTAGGGGGCAAACTGAAGCTTTCTTT. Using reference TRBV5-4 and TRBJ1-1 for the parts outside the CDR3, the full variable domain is ETGVTQSPTHLIKTRGQQVTLRCSSQSGHNTVSWYQQALGQGPQFIFQYYREEENGRGNFPPRFSGLQFPNYSSELNVNALELDDSALYLCASSLDPRGQTEAFFGQGTRLTVV.

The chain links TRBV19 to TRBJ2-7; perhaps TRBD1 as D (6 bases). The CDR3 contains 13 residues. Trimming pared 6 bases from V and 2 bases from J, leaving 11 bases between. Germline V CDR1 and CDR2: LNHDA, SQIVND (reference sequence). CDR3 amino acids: CASRQGGTYEQYF. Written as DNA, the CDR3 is TGTGCCAGTAGACAGGGTGGGACCTACGAGCAGTACTTC.

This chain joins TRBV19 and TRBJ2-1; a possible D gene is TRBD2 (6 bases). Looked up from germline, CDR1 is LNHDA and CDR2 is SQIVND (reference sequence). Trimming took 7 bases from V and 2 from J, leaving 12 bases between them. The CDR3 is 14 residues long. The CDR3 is CASKEGVTYNEQFF. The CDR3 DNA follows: TGTGCCAGTAAGGAGGGAGTAACCTACAATGAGCAGTTCTTC.

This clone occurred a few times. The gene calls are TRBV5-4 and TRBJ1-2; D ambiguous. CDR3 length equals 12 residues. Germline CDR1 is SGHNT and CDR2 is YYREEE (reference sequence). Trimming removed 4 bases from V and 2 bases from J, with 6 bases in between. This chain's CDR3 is CASSPDNYGYTF. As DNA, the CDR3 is TGTGCCAGCAGCCCGGACAACTATGGCTACACCTTC.